A single TCR beta chain is shown here with its context. This entry comes from a study of blood T cell repertoires in COVID-19. Study-wide context: The United States, Italy and Spain supplied acute and convalescent COVID-19 samples. Nucleic acid was either cDNA or gDNA, and it came from T cells, B-cell-depleted T cells, or PBMCs.

In the original analysis: Scientists estimated how many nucleated cells there were by amplifying reference gene primers. Assay: immunoSEQ multiplex PCR; the TCRdb copy retains only in-frame clones and omits some. The V and J calls and the clone size are those of that table, but D and trimming were determined from the DNA. Of 70,000 to 90,000 clones in the sample, more than 60% were seen once. Deletions cut 5 bases from V and 2 bases from J, with 10 bases between. Per germline, CDR1 SGHTA and CDR2 FQGNSA. The CDR3 loop spans 13 amino acids. The sample was peripheral blood. The chain uses TRBV7-2 and TRBJ2-7, with a possible D match to TRBD2 (6 bases). This TCR derives from a human donor in a cohort sampled during active COVID-19. CDR3 coding DNA: TGTGCCAGCAGCCGGGGGTCGACCTACGAGCAGTACTTC. Protein product: CASSRGSTYEQYF.